This TCR beta chain was obtained from a study of shared clonotypes between healthy human individuals. The CDR3 loop spans 16 amino acids. V trimming: 5 bases; J trimming: 4 bases; junction bases outside the gene matches: 13. Germline lookup yields CDR1 MNHEY and CDR2 SMNVEV (reference sequence). Only in-frame clones appear in the TCRdb table, and some are missing; sequencing was by immunoSEQ multiplex PCR. The profile covers roughly 1 million clones, with about 84% appearing a single time and approximately 0.52% taken by the ten largest. This receptor was taken from a man younger than 35 in good health. Some clones in this sample may be carry-over from other donors' samples. Sequenced sample: memory CD4+ T cells from PBMCs. Noted subset: CD45RA-negative fraction. The chain is built from TRBV27 and TRBJ2-7; 8 positions agree with TRBD1. CDR3 nucleotides: TGTGCCAGCAGTCGACCAGGGGGCCCTAAACCATACGAGCAGTACTTC. Protein sequence: CASSRPGGPKPYEQYF.